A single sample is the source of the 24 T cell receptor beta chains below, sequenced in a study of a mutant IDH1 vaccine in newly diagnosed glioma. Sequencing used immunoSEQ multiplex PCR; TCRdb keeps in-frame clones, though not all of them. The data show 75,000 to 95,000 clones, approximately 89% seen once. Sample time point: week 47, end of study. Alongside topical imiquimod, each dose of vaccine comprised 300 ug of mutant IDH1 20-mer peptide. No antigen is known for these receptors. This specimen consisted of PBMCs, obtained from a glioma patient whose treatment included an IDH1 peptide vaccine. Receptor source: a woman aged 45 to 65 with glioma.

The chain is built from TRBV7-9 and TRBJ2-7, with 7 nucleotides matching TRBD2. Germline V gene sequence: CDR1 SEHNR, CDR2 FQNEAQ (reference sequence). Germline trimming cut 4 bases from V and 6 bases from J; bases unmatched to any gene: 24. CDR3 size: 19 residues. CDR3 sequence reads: CASSSQPWYSAAGAGEQYF. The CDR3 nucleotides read TGTGCCAGCAGCTCCCAACCTTGGTACTCTGCTGCGGGAGCGGGCGAGCAGTACTTC.

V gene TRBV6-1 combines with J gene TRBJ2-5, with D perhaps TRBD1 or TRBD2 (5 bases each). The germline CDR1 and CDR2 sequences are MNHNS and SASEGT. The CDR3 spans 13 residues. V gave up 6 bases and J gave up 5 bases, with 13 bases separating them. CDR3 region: CASRPGAWETQYF. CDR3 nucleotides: TGTGCCAGCAGGCCCGGGGCATGGGAGACCCAGTACTTC.

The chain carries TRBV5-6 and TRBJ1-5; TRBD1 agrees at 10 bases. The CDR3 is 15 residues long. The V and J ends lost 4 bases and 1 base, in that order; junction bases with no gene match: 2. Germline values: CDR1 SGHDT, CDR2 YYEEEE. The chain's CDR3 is CASSTGQGSNQPQHF. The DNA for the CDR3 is TGTGCCAGCAGCACGGGACAGGGGAGCAATCAGCCCCAGCATTTT.

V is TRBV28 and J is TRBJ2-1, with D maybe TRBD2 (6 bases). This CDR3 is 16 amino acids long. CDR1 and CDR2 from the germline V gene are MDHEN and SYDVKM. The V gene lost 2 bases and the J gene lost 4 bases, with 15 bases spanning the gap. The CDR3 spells CASSLRAGRVYNEQFF. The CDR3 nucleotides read TGTGCCAGCAGTTTAAGAGCCGGGAGAGTTTACAATGAGCAGTTCTTC.

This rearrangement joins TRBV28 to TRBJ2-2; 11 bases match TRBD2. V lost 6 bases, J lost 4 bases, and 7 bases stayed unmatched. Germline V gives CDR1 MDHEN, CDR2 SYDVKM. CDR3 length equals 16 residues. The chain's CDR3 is CASSLLAGGVTGELFF. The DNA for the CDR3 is TGTGCCAGCAGCCTCCTAGCGGGAGGTGTCACCGGGGAGCTGTTTTTT.

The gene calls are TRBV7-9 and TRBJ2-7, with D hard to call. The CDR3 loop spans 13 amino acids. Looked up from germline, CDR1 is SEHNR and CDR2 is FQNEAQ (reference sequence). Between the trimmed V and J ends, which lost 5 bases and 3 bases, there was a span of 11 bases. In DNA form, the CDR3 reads TGTGCCAGCAGCCCCGACGGAAACTACGAGCAGTACTTC. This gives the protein CASSPDGNYEQYF.

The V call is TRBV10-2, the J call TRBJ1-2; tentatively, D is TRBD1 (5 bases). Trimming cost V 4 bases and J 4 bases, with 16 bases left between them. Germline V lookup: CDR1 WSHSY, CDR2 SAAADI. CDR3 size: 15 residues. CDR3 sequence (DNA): TGCGCCAGCAGTGGAAAAAACTGGGGCACCTATGGCTACACCTTC. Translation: CASSGKNWGTYGYTF.

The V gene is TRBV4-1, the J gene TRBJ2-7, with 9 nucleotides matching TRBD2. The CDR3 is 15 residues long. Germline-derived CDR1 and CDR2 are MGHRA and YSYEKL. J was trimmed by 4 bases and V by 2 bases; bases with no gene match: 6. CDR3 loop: CASSQFGLAKYEQYF. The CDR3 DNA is TGCGCCAGCAGCCAATTTGGACTAGCGAAGTACGAGCAGTACTTC.

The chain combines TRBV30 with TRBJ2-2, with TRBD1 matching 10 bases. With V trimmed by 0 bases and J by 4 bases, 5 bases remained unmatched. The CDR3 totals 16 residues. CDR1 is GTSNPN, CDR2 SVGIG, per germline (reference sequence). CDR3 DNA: TGTGCCTGGAGTGTTCGACAGGGGGCACTCACCGGGGAGCTGTTTTTT. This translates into CAWSVRQGALTGELFF.

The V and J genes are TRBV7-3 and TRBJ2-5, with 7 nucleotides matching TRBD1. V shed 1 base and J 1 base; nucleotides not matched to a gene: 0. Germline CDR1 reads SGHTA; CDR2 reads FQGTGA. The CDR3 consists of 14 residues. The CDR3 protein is CASSLNRGQETQYF. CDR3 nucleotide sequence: TGTGCCAGCAGCTTAAACAGGGGCCAAGAGACCCAGTACTTC.

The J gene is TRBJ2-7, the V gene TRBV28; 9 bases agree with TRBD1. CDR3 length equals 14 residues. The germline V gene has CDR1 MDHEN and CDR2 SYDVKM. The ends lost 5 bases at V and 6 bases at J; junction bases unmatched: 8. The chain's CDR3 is CASSPTGQGGEQYF. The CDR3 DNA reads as TGTGCCAGCAGTCCAACGGGACAGGGCGGCGAGCAGTACTTC.

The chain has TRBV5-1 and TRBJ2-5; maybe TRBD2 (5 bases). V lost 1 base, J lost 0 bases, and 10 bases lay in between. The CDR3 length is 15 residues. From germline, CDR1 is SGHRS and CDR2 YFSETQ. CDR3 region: CASSLTTGNQETQYF. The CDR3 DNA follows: TGCGCCAGCAGCTTGACGACGGGAAACCAAGAGACCCAGTACTTC.

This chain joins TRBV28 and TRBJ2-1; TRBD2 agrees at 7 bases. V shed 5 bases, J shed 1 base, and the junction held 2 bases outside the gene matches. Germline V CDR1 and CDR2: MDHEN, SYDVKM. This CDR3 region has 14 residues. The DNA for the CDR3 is TGTGCCAGCAGTCCTAGCGGATCCTACAATGAGCAGTTCTTC. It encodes CASSPSGSYNEQFF.

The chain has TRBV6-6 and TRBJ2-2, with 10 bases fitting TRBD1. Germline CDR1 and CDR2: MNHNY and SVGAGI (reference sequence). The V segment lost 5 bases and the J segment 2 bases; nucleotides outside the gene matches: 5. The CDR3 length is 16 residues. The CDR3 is CASSQGTGANTGELFF. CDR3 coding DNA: TGTGCCAGCAGTCAAGGGACAGGGGCTAACACCGGGGAGCTGTTTTTT.

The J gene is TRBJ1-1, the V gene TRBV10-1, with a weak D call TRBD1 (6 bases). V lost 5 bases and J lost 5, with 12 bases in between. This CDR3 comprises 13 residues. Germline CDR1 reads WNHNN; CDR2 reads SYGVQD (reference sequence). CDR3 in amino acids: CASSPQGGTEAFF. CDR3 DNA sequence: TGCGCCAGCAGTCCGCAAGGGGGGACTGAAGCTTTCTTT.

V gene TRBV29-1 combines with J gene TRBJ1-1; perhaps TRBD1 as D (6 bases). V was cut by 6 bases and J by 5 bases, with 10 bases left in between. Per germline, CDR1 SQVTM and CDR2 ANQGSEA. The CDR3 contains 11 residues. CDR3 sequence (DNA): TGCAGCGTGGACAGACAAACTGAAGCTTTCTTT. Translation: CSVDRQTEAFF.

The chain's CDR3 is CASSTRTARREKLFF. Written as DNA, the CDR3 is TGCGCCAGCAGTACCAGGACAGCTAGGAGAGAAAAACTGTTTTTT. The gene calls are TRBV23-1 and TRBJ1-4; a possible D gene is TRBD1 (6 bases). TRBV23-1 is an ORF, and what it does is uncertain. The CDR3 runs 15 residues. Trimming shortened V by 5 bases and J by 8 bases, and 18 bases separated the two germline ends.

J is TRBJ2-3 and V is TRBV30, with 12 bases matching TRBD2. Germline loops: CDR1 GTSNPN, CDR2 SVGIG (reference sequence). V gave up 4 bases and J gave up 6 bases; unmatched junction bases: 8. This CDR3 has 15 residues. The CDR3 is CAWTQTSGSPDTQYF. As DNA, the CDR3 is TGTGCCTGGACGCAGACTAGCGGGAGTCCCGATACGCAGTATTTT.

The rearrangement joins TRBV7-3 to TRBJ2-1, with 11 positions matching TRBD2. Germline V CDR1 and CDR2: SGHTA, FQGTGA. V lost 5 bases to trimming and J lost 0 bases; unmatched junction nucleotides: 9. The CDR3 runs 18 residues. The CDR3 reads CASSPGVAGGPSYNEQFF. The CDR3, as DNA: TGTGCCAGCAGCCCTGGGGTAGCGGGAGGGCCCTCCTACAATGAGCAGTTCTTC.

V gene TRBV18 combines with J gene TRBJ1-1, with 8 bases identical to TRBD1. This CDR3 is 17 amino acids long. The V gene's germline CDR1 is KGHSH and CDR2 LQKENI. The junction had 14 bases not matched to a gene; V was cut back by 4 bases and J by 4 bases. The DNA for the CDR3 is TGTGCCAGCTCACAACAGGACAGGGCCGTTCGAGGCACTGAAGCTTTCTTT. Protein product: CASSQQDRAVRGTEAFF.

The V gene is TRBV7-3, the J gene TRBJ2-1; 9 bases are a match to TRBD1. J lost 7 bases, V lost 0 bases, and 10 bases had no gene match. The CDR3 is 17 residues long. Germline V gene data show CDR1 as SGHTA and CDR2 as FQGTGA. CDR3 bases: TGTGCCAGCAGCTTAACGTTTGGGGACAGGGTGGGGAATGAGCAGTTCTTC. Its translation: CASSLTFGDRVGNEQFF.

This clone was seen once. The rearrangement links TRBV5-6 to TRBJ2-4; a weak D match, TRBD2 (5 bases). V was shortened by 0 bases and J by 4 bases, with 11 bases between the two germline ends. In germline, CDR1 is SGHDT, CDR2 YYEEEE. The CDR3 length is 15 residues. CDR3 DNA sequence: TGTGCCAGCAGCTTGGAAGAGACGGGGAAAAACATTCAGTACTTC. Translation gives CASSLEETGKNIQYF.

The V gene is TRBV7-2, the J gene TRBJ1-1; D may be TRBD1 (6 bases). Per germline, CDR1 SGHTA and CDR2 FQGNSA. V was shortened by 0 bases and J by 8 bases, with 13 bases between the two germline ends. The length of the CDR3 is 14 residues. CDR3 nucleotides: TGTGCCAGCAGCTTAGCAGCCGGGGGGCGCGAAGCTTTCTTT. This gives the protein CASSLAAGGREAFF.

The DNA for the CDR3 is TGCAGCGCCGAGCGGGGGATGGAGTATGGCTACACCTTC. Its protein product is CSAERGMEYGYTF. The chain uses TRBV29-1 and TRBJ1-2, with a tentative D call TRBD1 (5 bases). Trimming shortened V by 7 bases and J by 5 bases, and 17 bases separated the two germline ends. In germline, CDR1 is SQVTM, CDR2 ANQGSEA. CDR3 length equals 13 residues.